Each of the 4 T cell receptor beta chains below was sequenced from the same sample in a study of blood T cell repertoires in COVID-19. Sequencing was performed with immunoSEQ multiplex PCR; in TCRdb, only in-frame clones are kept and a portion is missing. The repertoire holds about 160,000 clones, around 93% seen once, with approximately 4.8% in the top ten. The sequencing sample was made of peripheral blood. These receptors were collected from a man aged 30 to 39 with COVID-19, enrolled during active disease.

The rearrangement joins TRBV5-5 to TRBJ2-7; the D gene is possibly TRBD1 (5 bases). V dropped 0 bases and J dropped 6 bases, with 10 bases sitting between them. Germline CDR1 is SGHKS and CDR2 is YYEKEE (reference sequence). CDR3 length equals 13 residues. The CDR3 nucleotides read TGTGCCAGCAGCTTGGATACAGGCCCCGAGCAGTACTTC. It codes for CASSLDTGPEQYF.

The rearrangement links TRBV6-1 to TRBJ2-5; 11 bases fit TRBD2. Trimming at V came to 2 bases and at J to 4 bases, leaving 3 bases not matched to a gene. Germline loops: CDR1 MNHNS, CDR2 SASEGT. The CDR3 spans 15 residues. CDR3 residues: CASSEKLAGGETQYF. The CDR3 DNA follows: TGTGCCAGCAGTGAAAAGCTAGCGGGAGGAGAGACCCAGTACTTC.

The chain carries TRBV7-9 and TRBJ1-1; possibly TRBD1 for D (6 bases). The CDR3 sequence is 16 residues long. V gave up 5 bases and J gave up 4 bases, with 20 bases separating them. Germline loops: CDR1 SEHNR, CDR2 FQNEAQ (reference sequence). The CDR3 coding sequence is TGTGCCAGCAGCAAAAAGTGGCAGGGGAGAGTCACTGAAGCTTTCTTT. Translation: CASSKKWQGRVTEAFF.

This clone was recorded only once. This chain links TRBV6-5 with TRBJ2-1; no reliable D call. The CDR3 length is 16 residues. Germline V lookup: CDR1 MNHEY, CDR2 SVGAGI. With 0 bases removed from V and 0 bases from J, the gap between germline ends came to 9 bases. CDR3: CASSYSAVSSYNEQFF. The CDR3 DNA follows: TGTGCCAGCAGTTACTCGGCGGTGAGCTCCTACAATGAGCAGTTCTTC.